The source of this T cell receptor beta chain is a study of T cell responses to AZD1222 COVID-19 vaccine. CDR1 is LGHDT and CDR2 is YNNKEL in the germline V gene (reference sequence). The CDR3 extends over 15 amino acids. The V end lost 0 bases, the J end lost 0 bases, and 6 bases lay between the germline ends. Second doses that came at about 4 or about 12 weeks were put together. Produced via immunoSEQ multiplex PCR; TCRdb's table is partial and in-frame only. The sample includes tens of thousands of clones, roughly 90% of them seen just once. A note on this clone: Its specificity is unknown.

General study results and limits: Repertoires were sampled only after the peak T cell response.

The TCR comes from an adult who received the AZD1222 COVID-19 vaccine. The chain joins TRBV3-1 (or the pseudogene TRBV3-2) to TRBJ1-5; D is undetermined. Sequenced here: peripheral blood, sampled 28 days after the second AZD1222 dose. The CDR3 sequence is CASSQDSYSNQPQHF. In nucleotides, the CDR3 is TGTGCCAGCAGCCAAGACTCTTATAGCAATCAGCCCCAGCATTTT.